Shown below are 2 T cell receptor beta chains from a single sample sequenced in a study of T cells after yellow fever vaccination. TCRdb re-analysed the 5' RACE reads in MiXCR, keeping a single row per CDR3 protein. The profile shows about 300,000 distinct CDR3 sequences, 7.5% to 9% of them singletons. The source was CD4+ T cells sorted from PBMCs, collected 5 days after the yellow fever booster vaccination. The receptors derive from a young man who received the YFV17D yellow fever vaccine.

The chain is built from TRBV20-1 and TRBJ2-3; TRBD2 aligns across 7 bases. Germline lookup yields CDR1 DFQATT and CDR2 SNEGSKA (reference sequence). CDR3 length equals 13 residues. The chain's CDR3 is CSSYGGGTDTQYF. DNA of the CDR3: TGCAGCTCATACGGCGGGGGAACAGATACGCAGTATTTT.

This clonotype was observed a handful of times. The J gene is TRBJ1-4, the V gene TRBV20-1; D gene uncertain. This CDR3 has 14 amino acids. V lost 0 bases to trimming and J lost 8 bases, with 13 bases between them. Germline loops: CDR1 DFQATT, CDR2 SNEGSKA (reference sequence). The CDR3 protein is CSAREPGIYEKLFF. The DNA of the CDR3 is TGCAGTGCTAGAGAGCCGGGAATATACGAAAAACTGTTTTTT.